One and the same sample provided the 14 T cell receptor beta chains below, sequenced in a study of cytomegalovirus exposure and HLA in healthy donors. The PCR had 60 Vbeta and 13 Jbeta primers. Repertoires were generated with immunoSEQ multiplex PCR, while TCRdb's copy carries only in-frame clones and drops some. The sample consists of fewer than 200,000 clones, approximately 80% of them appearing once. Sequences were obtained from PBMCs. The source of these receptors is a woman in her late teens or twenties in good health and CMV-seronegative.

This chain joins TRBV2 and TRBJ1-1; a weak D match, TRBD1 (5 bases). The CDR3 totals 14 residues. The germline CDR1 and CDR2 sequences are SNHLY and FYNNEI. V lost 6 bases to trimming and J lost 0 bases, with 11 bases between them. CDR3 sequence (DNA): TGTGCCAGCAGCTGGCAGGGTGTGAACACTGAAGCTTTCTTT. Amino acid sequence: CASSWQGVNTEAFF.

The rearrangement links TRBV27 to TRBJ1-1; 7 bases fit TRBD1. This CDR3 contains 16 residues. The ends lost 5 bases at V and 5 bases at J; junction bases unmatched: 14. The germline V gene has CDR1 MNHEY and CDR2 SMNVEV (reference sequence). CDR3 coding DNA: TGTGCCAGCAGTCAACGACAGGGTACGATGGGAACTGAAGCTTTCTTT. It codes for CASSQRQGTMGTEAFF.

J is TRBJ2-7 and V is TRBV6-1, with 11 bases matching TRBD2. V was clipped by 9 bases and J by 5 bases; unmatched bases: 9. Germline CDR1 reads MNHNS; CDR2 reads SASEGT. The CDR3 length is 14 residues. The CDR3 loop is CASHSGRALHEQYF. The CDR3 DNA sequence: TGTGCCAGTCATAGCGGGAGGGCCCTCCACGAGCAGTACTTC.

This rearrangement joins TRBV6-1 to TRBJ1-1, with 9 bases that match TRBD1. The CDR3 loop spans 17 amino acids. J gave up 4 bases and V 3 bases, and 12 bases lay outside the gene matches. CDR1 MNHNS and CDR2 SASEGT come from the germline V gene. CDR3 region: CASSERGQGVGGTEAFF. The CDR3 bases are TGTGCCAGCAGTGAGCGGGGACAGGGAGTCGGTGGCACTGAAGCTTTCTTT.

The V and J genes are TRBV5-6 and TRBJ2-3; TRBD2 aligns across 10 bases. The J segment lost 4 bases and the V segment lost 4 bases, leaving 3 bases of the junction unmatched. The CDR3 runs 14 residues. Germline CDR1 SGHDT, CDR2 YYEEEE. CDR3 region: CASSAGLAPDTQYF. CDR3 nucleotide sequence: TGTGCCAGCAGCGCGGGACTAGCGCCAGATACGCAGTATTTT.

This clone was found a few times. The chain has TRBV28 and TRBJ2-5; TRBD2 might be the D (6 bases). V shed 6 bases and J shed 4 bases, with 24 bases lying between them. The CDR3 has 17 amino acids. Germline values: CDR1 MDHEN, CDR2 SYDVKM. CDR3 region: CASSRTGRGMSRETQYF. CDR3 DNA: TGTGCCAGCAGCCGAACGGGGCGCGGGATGTCGAGAGAGACCCAGTACTTC.

The rearrangement links TRBV28 to TRBJ2-7, with 10 bases fitting TRBD2. V shed 8 bases, J shed 4 bases, and the junction held 11 bases outside the gene matches. The V gene's germline CDR1 is MDHEN and CDR2 SYDVKM. There are 15 residues in the CDR3. The CDR3 loop is CASDTQREGVYEQYF. In DNA, the CDR3 is TGTGCCAGCGACACCCAGCGGGAGGGCGTATACGAGCAGTACTTC.

V is TRBV7-9 and J is TRBJ1-1; no definite D call. V lost 5 bases and J lost 0, with 13 bases in between. The CDR3 loop spans 15 amino acids. Germline V lookup: CDR1 SEHNR, CDR2 FQNEAQ (reference sequence). DNA for the CDR3: TGTGCCAGCAGCGCCTGGAGGTCCCTGAACACTGAAGCTTTCTTT. Translating gives CASSAWRSLNTEAFF.

This clone was observed a single time. This chain uses TRBV6-4 with TRBJ2-7, with TRBD1 identical over 11 bases. The CDR3 extends over 16 amino acids. The V segment lost 7 bases and the J segment 4 bases; nucleotides outside the gene matches: 12. CDR1 and CDR2 (germline): MRHNA, SNTAGT. CDR3 nucleotide sequence: TGTGCCAGCACCTTCTCGTGGGACAGGGGGGAGTACGAGCAGTACTTC. This encodes CASTFSWDRGEYEQYF.

The CDR3 reads CASSDGGAVNTEAFF. DNA for the CDR3: TGTGCCAGCAGTGATGGGGGGGCTGTGAACACTGAAGCTTTCTTT. This sequence joins TRBV2 and TRBJ1-1, with a tentative D call TRBD1 (6 bases). Germline assignment: CDR1 SNHLY and CDR2 FYNNEI. Trimming cost V 3 bases and J 0 bases, with 11 bases left between them. This CDR3 has 15 residues. Together with reference TRBV2 and TRBJ1-1, the CDR3 gives the full variable domain: EPEVTQTPSHQVTQMGQEVILRCVPISNHLYFYWYRQILGQKVEFLVSFYNNEISEKSEIFDDQFSVERPDGSNFTLKIRSTKLEDSAMYFCASSDGGAVNTEAFFGQGTRLTVV.

The CDR3 coding sequence is TGTGCCAGCAGTGCCAAACAGGGTGTTGGAGAAAAACTGTTTTTT. Amino acid sequence: CASSAKQGVGEKLFF. This chain links TRBV28 with TRBJ1-4; D is possibly TRBD1 (6 bases). Trimming cost V 5 bases and J 8 bases, with 18 bases left between them. The CDR3 contains 15 residues. The germline V gene has CDR1 MDHEN and CDR2 SYDVKM. The whole variable domain, remainder taken from reference TRBV28 and TRBJ1-4, is DVKVTQSSRYLVKRTGEKVFLECVQDMDHENMFWYRQDPGLGLRLIYFSYDVKMKEKGDIPEGYSVSREKKERFSLILESASTNQTSMYLCASSAKQGVGEKLFFGSGTQLSVL.

As regards this clone: The same CDR3 can be traced to other DNA sequences in this sample. V usage is TRBV28 and J usage is TRBJ1-1; TRBD1 agrees at 8 bases. The CDR3 consists of 14 residues. CDR1 is MDHEN, CDR2 SYDVKM, per germline. With 5 bases clipped from V and 7 bases from J, the junction kept 9 bases outside the gene matches. The CDR3 DNA reads as TGTGCCAGCAGTGCTGATGGGACAGGACGTGAAGCTTTCTTT. It specifies CASSADGTGREAFF. Combining the CDR3 with reference TRBV28 and TRBJ1-1 gives the whole variable domain DVKVTQSSRYLVKRTGEKVFLECVQDMDHENMFWYRQDPGLGLRLIYFSYDVKMKEKGDIPEGYSVSREKKERFSLILESASTNQTSMYLCASSADGTGREAFFGQGTRLTVV.

The chain is built from TRBV5-1 and TRBJ2-6; TRBD2 might be the D (6 bases). Germline CDR1 SGHRS, CDR2 YFSETQ. The CDR3 consists of 19 residues. Trimming took off 2 bases at V and 0 bases at J, with 18 bases between the two ends. CDR3 nucleotide sequence: TGCGCCAGCAGCTTAACCCTAATTAGCGGCAGCTCTGGGGCCAACGTCCTGACTTTC. It is translated as CASSLTLISGSSGANVLTF.

This chain connects TRBV6-5 to TRBJ2-7; D remains ambiguous. The germline CDR1 and CDR2 sequences are MNHEY and SVGAGI. Trimming removed 0 bases at V and 2 bases at J, with 8 bases between. The CDR3 is 14 residues long. CDR3 sequence reads: CASSYSIVTYEQYF. DNA for the CDR3: TGTGCCAGCAGTTACTCAATTGTCACCTACGAGCAGTACTTC.